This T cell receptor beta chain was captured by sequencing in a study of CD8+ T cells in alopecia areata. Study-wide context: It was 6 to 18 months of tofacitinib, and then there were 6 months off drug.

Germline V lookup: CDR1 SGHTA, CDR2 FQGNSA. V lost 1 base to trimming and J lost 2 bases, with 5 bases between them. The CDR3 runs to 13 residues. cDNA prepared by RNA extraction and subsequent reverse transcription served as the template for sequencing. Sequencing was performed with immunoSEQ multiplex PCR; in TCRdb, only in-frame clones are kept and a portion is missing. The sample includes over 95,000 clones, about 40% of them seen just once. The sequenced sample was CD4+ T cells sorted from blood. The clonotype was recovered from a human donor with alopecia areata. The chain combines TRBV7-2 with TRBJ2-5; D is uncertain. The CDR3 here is CASSLVGQETQYF. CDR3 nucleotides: TGTGCCAGCAGCTTAGTGGGGCAAGAGACCCAGTACTTC.